These 14 T cell receptor beta chains were all obtained from the same sample, sequenced in a study of beta chain features in type 1 diabetes. The study reverse transcribed the entire isolated RNA, so it sequenced expressed TCRB transcripts. The protocol was immunoSEQ multiplex PCR, while the TCRdb copy is restricted to in-frame clones and leaves out a portion. The sample shows roughly 150,000 clones, around 8.5% of them seen only once. Sequencing was done on a sample of central memory CD4+ T cells from blood. The receptors originated from a young man in good health.

This clone was observed a few times. The J gene is TRBJ1-6, the V gene TRBV28; D call uncertain. The CDR3 is 13 residues long. Germline CDR1 MDHEN, CDR2 SYDVKM. The V end lost 2 bases, the J end lost 7 bases, and 6 bases lay between the germline ends. DNA of the CDR3: TGTGCCAGCAGTTTACCTCAGAATTCACCCCTCCACTTT. This gives the protein CASSLPQNSPLHF.

The chain uses TRBV2 and TRBJ2-3, with TRBD1 matching 7 bases. The CDR3 sequence is 13 residues long. V was clipped by 7 bases and J by 4 bases; unmatched bases: 5. Germline V CDR1 and CDR2: SNHLY, FYNNEI. The CDR3 DNA follows: TGTGCCAGCAATGCAGGGGGATCAGATACGCAGTATTTT. The encoded protein is CASNAGGSDTQYF. Full variable domain (remainder filled in from reference TRBV2 and TRBJ2-3): EPEVTQTPSHQVTQMGQEVILRCVPISNHLYFYWYRQILGQKVEFLVSFYNNEISEKSEIFDDQFSVERPDGSNFTLKIRSTKLEDSAMYFCASNAGGSDTQYFGPGTRLTVL.

Turning to this clone: This clone may be a read error of a much larger clone one base away. The genes are TRBV5-6 and TRBJ1-2, with 10 bases identical to TRBD1. The germline V gene has CDR1 SGHDT and CDR2 YYEEEE. This CDR3 spans 14 amino acids. V shed 4 bases and J 2 bases; nucleotides not matched to a gene: 2. CDR3 amino acids: CASSATGGNYGYTF. The CDR3 DNA reads TGTGCCAGCAGCGCGACAGGGGGCAACTATGGCTACACCTTC.

This clone was observed a handful of times. The chain couples TRBV11-3 to TRBJ2-3; D call uncertain. Germline CDR1 and CDR2: SGHNT and YENEEA. This CDR3 is built from 13 residues. V was shortened by 5 bases and J by 3 bases, with 9 bases between the two germline ends. The CDR3 loop is CASSPTHTDTQYF. The CDR3 DNA reads as TGTGCCAGCAGCCCTACTCATACAGATACGCAGTATTTT.

This clone was found a few times. This chain connects TRBV6-5 to TRBJ1-2; no definite D call. Germline V gene lookup returns CDR1 MNHEY and CDR2 SVGAGI. V was cut by 4 bases and J by 7 bases, with 16 bases left in between. CDR3 length: 14 amino acids. The CDR3 DNA follows: TGTGCCAGCAGTTCCCTAGGAGGGAGGCTTGGCTACACCTTC. Amino acid sequence: CASSSLGGRLGYTF.

CDR3 protein: CASSRLRQGRGYTF. The CDR3 DNA reads TGTGCCAGCAGCCGATTACGACAGGGACGGGGCTACACCTTC. This rearrangement joins TRBV7-2 to TRBJ1-2, with 7 bases that match TRBD1. The ends lost 5 bases at V and 8 bases at J; junction bases unmatched: 11. Germline CDR1 SGHTA, CDR2 FQGNSA. The CDR3 covers 14 residues.

The V and J genes are TRBV5-6 and TRBJ2-7, with 9 bases fitting TRBD1. J gave up 2 bases and V 4 bases, and 4 bases lay outside the gene matches. CDR3 length: 14 amino acids. Germline loops: CDR1 SGHDT, CDR2 YYEEEE. CDR3 nucleotides: TGTGCCAGCAGCGGGAGGACAGGGGCCTACGAGCAGTACTTC. Amino acid sequence: CASSGRTGAYEQYF.

This clone was detected only a few times. The CDR3 coding sequence is TGTGCCAGCAGTTCCAGGGTTTCCACCTTC. Translated, it gives CASSSRVSTF. The chain recombines TRBV28 with TRBJ1-2, with D possibly matching TRBD1 (5 bases). The CDR3 is made up of 10 amino acids. The germline V gene has CDR1 MDHEN and CDR2 SYDVKM. The germline V and J ends were trimmed by 4 bases and 13 bases, with 10 bases remaining between them.

This clone was detected only a few times. This chain joins TRBV19 and TRBJ2-7; D gene unclear. V shed 0 bases and J shed 6 bases, with 6 bases lying between them. The CDR3 extends over 12 amino acids. Per the germline V gene, CDR1 is LNHDA and CDR2 is SQIVND (reference sequence). The CDR3 spells CASSIDIGEQYF. Here the CDR3 DNA reads TGTGCCAGTAGTATAGACATCGGCGAGCAGTACTTC.

This clone was recorded at least ten times. This chain links TRBV18 with TRBJ1-1; TRBD1 agrees at 8 bases. After removal of 3 bases from V and 4 bases from J, the junction contained 7 bases not matched to a gene. The CDR3 consists of 15 residues. Germline V gene lookup returns CDR1 KGHSH and CDR2 LQKENI. The CDR3 DNA reads as TGTGCCAGCTCACCTCAAGGGACAGGCGGCACTGAAGCTTTCTTT. Its protein is CASSPQGTGGTEAFF.

The rearrangement links TRBV11-2 to TRBJ2-5, with TRBD2 identical over 8 bases. V dropped 1 base and J dropped 5; count of bases not matched to a gene: 6. This CDR3 comprises 15 residues. From germline, CDR1 is SGHAT and CDR2 FQNNGV. The CDR3 protein is CASSLASGGAETQYF. The CDR3 nucleotides are TGTGCCAGCAGCTTAGCGTCCGGGGGGGCGGAGACCCAGTACTTC.

This clone was seen a handful of times. The CDR3 sequence: CASSETLAGRVFF. CDR3 nucleotides: TGTGCCAGCAGTGAGACACTAGCGGGAAGGGTGTTCTTC. The genes are TRBV2 and TRBJ2-1, with 10 bases aligning to TRBD2. V lost 3 bases and J lost 15; bases outside the gene matches: 8. Germline CDR1 reads SNHLY; CDR2 reads FYNNEI. The length of the CDR3 is 13 residues.

Only a few counts were recorded for this clone. This chain connects TRBV18 to TRBJ1-4; TRBD1 matches at 9 bases. The V and J ends lost 6 bases and 4 bases, in that order; junction bases with no gene match: 6. CDR3 length equals 15 residues. Germline V gives CDR1 KGHSH, CDR2 LQKENI. As DNA, the CDR3 is TGTGCCAGCTCCCCGGGACAGGGAAATAATGAAAAACTGTTTTTT. It translates to CASSPGQGNNEKLFF.

In this sample, this clone turned up a few times. The chain carries TRBV4-3 and TRBJ2-1; a weak D match, TRBD2 (5 bases). The CDR3 spans 15 residues. Germline loops: CDR1 LGHNA, CDR2 YSLEER. Between the trimmed V and J ends, which lost 4 bases and 4 bases, there was a span of 14 bases. The CDR3: CASSPDWNLYNEQFF. DNA for the CDR3: TGCGCCAGCAGCCCGGACTGGAACCTGTACAATGAGCAGTTCTTC.